This TCR beta chain comes out of a study of OX40 agonist ivuxolimab in advanced cancers. Germline V gene data show CDR1 as SGHRS and CDR2 as YFSETQ. The CDR3 spans 17 residues. The trim removed 0 bases at V and 6 bases at J, leaving 10 bases unmatched. This table comes from immunoSEQ multiplex PCR, and its TCRdb copy is limited to in-frame clones, with some not included. The repertoire consists of fewer than 20,000 clones, with 80% to 90% occurring once and the leading ten covering approximately 60%. V gene TRBV5-1 combines with J gene TRBJ2-3, with 10 bases that match TRBD2. The clonotype was recovered from an adult with an advanced solid tumor such as melanoma, head and neck, liver or kidney cancer. The specimen comprised CD4+ or CD8+ T cells sorted from blood, sampled in a trial of the OX40 agonist ivuxolimab. CDR3 sequence (DNA): TGCGCCAGCAGCTTGGAGTCTAGCGGGAGTTCCACGGATACGCAGTATTTT. It codes for CASSLESSGSSTDTQYF.